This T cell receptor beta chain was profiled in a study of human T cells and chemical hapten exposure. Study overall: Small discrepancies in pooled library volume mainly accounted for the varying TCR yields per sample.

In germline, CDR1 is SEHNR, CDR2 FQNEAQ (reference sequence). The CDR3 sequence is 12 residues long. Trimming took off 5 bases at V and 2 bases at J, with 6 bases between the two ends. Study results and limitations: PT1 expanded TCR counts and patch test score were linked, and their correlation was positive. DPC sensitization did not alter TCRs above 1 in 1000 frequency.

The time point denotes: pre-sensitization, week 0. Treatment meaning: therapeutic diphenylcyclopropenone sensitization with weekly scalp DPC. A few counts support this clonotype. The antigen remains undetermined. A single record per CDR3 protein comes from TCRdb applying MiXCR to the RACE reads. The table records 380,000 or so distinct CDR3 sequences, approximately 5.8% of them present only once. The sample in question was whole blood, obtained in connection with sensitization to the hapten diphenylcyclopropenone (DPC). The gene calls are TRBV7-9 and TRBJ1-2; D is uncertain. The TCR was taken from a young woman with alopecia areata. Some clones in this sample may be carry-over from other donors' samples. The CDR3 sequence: CASSAQNYGYTF. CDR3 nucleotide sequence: TGTGCCAGCAGCGCACAGAACTATGGCTACACCTTC.